The 10 T cell receptor beta chains in this list originate from one sample, sequenced in a study of T cell responses to AZD1222 COVID-19 vaccine. Using immunoSEQ multiplex PCR, the repertoire was profiled, and TCRdb retains in-frame clones only, with some absent. Here the sample spans some 98,000 clones, about 88% being singletons. Sequencing used peripheral blood, obtained on day 0 of AZD1222 vaccination. These receptors originate from an adult in good health.

The V gene is TRBV5-1, the J gene TRBJ2-5; tentatively, D is TRBD1 (5 bases). CDR1 is SGHRS and CDR2 is YFSETQ in the germline V gene. The V end lost 7 bases, the J end lost 4 bases, and 17 bases lay between the germline ends. The CDR3 is made up of 14 amino acids. The CDR3 DNA reads as TGCGCCAGCGGAAACGGACGGACATTAGAGACCCAGTACTTC. Protein product: CASGNGRTLETQYF.

CDR3 region: CASSGRQGPSYEQYF. The CDR3 nucleotides read TGTGCCAGCAGCGGTCGACAGGGACCCTCCTACGAGCAGTACTTC. This rearrangement joins TRBV5-5 to TRBJ2-7; 7 positions match TRBD1. This CDR3 has 15 amino acids. With V trimmed by 4 bases and J by 0 bases, 7 bases remained unmatched. Germline CDR1 reads SGHKS; CDR2 reads YYEKEE (reference sequence). Full variable domain (missing parts from reference TRBV5-5 and TRBJ2-7): DAGVTQSPTHLIKTRGQQVTLRCSPISGHKSVSWYQQVLGQGPQFIFQYYEKEERGRGNFPDRFSARQFPNYSSELNVNALLLGDSALYLCASSGRQGPSYEQYFGPGTRLTVT.

The rearrangement uses TRBV21-1 and TRBJ1-6. TRBV21-1 is a listed pseudogene. CDR3 size: 15 residues. The CDR3 sequence is CASSWRAGDNSPLHF. As DNA, the CDR3 is TGTGCCAGCAGCTGGCGGGCGGGGGATAATTCACCCCTCCACTTT.

The chain recombines TRBV5-3 with TRBJ1-5; D is undetermined. Being an ORF, TRBV5-3 has a function that is uncertain. Trimming left V 1 base short and J 5 bases short, with 7 bases between. The CDR3 runs 13 residues. CDR3 sequence reads: CARSLFLYQPQHF. In DNA form, the CDR3 reads TGTGCCAGAAGCTTGTTTCTGTATCAGCCCCAGCATTTT.

The CDR3 sequence: CASSPLPSLFYEQYF. DNA for the CDR3: TGTGCCAGCTCACCCCTGCCCTCGTTGTTCTACGAGCAGTACTTC. V gene TRBV18 combines with J gene TRBJ2-7; D unclear. The CDR3 consists of 15 residues. V shed 3 bases and J shed 3 bases, with 15 bases lying between them. From germline, CDR1 is KGHSH and CDR2 LQKENI.

This sequence joins TRBV7-2 and TRBJ2-1; the D is unclear. The CDR3 is 14 amino acids. Trimming took 0 bases from V and 7 from J, leaving 10 bases between them. Germline V lookup: CDR1 SGHTA, CDR2 FQGNSA. CDR3 loop: CASSLAPLWNEQFF. The CDR3 DNA follows: TGTGCCAGCAGCTTAGCGCCGTTATGGAATGAGCAGTTCTTC.

This clone was picked up a small number of times. The chain employs TRBV7-3 and TRBJ1-3, with TRBD1 matching over 7 bases. Germline CDR1 SGHTA, CDR2 FQGTGA. Germline trimming cut 3 bases from V and 0 bases from J; bases unmatched to any gene: 14. This CDR3 comprises 19 residues. CDR3 sequence: CASSFLRGQVDSSGNTIYF. The DNA of the CDR3 is TGTGCCAGCAGCTTTTTAAGAGGACAGGTCGACTCCTCTGGAAACACCATATATTTT. Filled out from reference TRBV7-3 and TRBJ1-3, the complete variable domain reads GAGVSQTPSNKVTEKGKYVELRCDPISGHTALYWYRQSLGQGPEFLIYFQGTGAADDSGLPNDRFFAVRPEGSVSTLKIQRTERGDSAVYLCASSFLRGQVDSSGNTIYFGEGSWLTVV.

The CDR3 nucleotides read TGTGCCAGCAGCGCAAACAGGGGGCCCCAGCATTTT. This gives the protein CASSANRGPQHF. The chain employs TRBV7-2 and TRBJ1-5, with 7 nucleotides matching TRBD1. Germline assignment: CDR1 SGHTA and CDR2 FQGNSA. The CDR3 spans 12 residues. V lost 5 bases to trimming and J lost 9 bases; unmatched junction nucleotides: 4. Full variable domain (remainder filled in from reference TRBV7-2 and TRBJ1-5): GAGVSQSPSNKVTEKGKDVELRCDPISGHTALYWYRQSLGQGLEFLIYFQGNSAPDKSGLPSDRFSAERTGGSVSTLTIQRTQQEDSAVYLCASSANRGPQHFGDGTRLSIL.

CDR3 nucleotides: TGTGCCAGCAGCCCTCTGCTGGGAGCCAACGTCCTGACTTTC. Protein sequence: CASSPLLGANVLTF. The genes are TRBV11-2 and TRBJ2-6; unclear D gene. Between the trimmed V and J ends, which lost 5 bases and 7 bases, there was a span of 12 bases. CDR1 and CDR2 (germline): SGHAT, FQNNGV. The CDR3 contains 14 residues.

The chain carries TRBV5-1 and TRBJ2-7; possibly TRBD1 or TRBD2 for D (6 bases each). This CDR3 contains 16 residues. V lost 2 bases and J 6 bases, leaving 21 bases between the germline ends. Germline V lookup: CDR1 SGHRS, CDR2 YFSETQ. The CDR3, as DNA: TGCGCCAGCAGCTTTGGCCTTTTGGGGGGCCGGAGCGAGCAGTACTTC. Protein sequence: CASSFGLLGGRSEQYF. Using reference TRBV5-1 and TRBJ2-7 for the parts outside the CDR3, the full variable domain is KAGVTQTPRYLIKTRGQQVTLSCSPISGHRSVSWYQQTPGQGLQFLFEYFSETQRNKGNFPGRFSGRQFSNSRSEMNVSTLELGDSALYLCASSFGLLGGRSEQYFGPGTRLTVT.